This T cell receptor beta chain was recorded in a study of blood T cell repertoires in COVID-19. Study as a whole: T cells, B-cell-depleted T cells, or PBMCs provided the cDNA or gDNA that served as material.

Authors' methods: Reference gene primers were amplified, and this amplification served to estimate nucleated cell counts. Repertoires were generated with immunoSEQ multiplex PCR, while TCRdb's copy carries only in-frame clones and drops some. V, J and clone size are taken as reported in that table, and D and trimming were inferred from the DNA itself. The sample comprises about 160,000 clones, more than 80% of which are singletons, and over 10% rests with the top ten. Those enrolled in Seattle joined during active infection and were followed longitudinally afterward. The sequenced material came from peripheral blood. This clonotype was sampled from a man between 18 and 29 years old with COVID-19, enrolled during active disease.

CDR3 coding DNA: TGCGCCAGCAGCTTAACTAGCAGCTACAATGAGCAGTTCTTC. Protein: CASSLTSSYNEQFF. The V gene is TRBV5-1, the J gene TRBJ2-1; tentatively, D is TRBD2 (6 bases). The CDR3 has 14 residues. The V end lost 2 bases, the J end lost 3 bases, and 9 bases lay between the germline ends. Germline values: CDR1 SGHRS, CDR2 YFSETQ.